This T cell receptor (beta chain) stems from a study of beta chain features in type 1 diabetes. Between the trimmed V and J ends, which lost 0 bases and 1 base, there was a span of 10 bases. The CDR3 runs 15 residues. Germline V gene lookup returns CDR1 SGDLS and CDR2 YYNGEE. The isolated RNA, all of it, was reverse transcribed, so expressed TCRB transcripts were what got sequenced. Clones were sequenced by immunoSEQ multiplex PCR, and TCRdb holds only the in-frame ones, with some missing. Altogether about 650,000 clones are present, over 10% being singletons, with the ten largest covering roughly 0.11%. Overall study results and limits: For TCRB rearrangement, an influence of HLA type remained unresolved here. People with Type 1 diabetes carried modestly yet significantly shorter TCRB CDR3s in all four CD4+ subsets.

On this clone itself: Antigen: not known.

The TCR was taken from a young man with type 1 diabetes. The specimen sequenced was naive CD4+ T cells from blood. The V call is TRBV9, the J call TRBJ1-1, with a possible D match to TRBD1 (6 bases). The CDR3 here is CASSVGPQGNTEAFF. The CDR3, as DNA: TGTGCCAGCAGCGTAGGCCCACAGGGGAACACTGAAGCTTTCTTT.